Below, one TCR beta chain is given with its context. CDR3 length: 15 residues. The germline V gene encodes CDR1 SGDLS and CDR2 YYNGEE. V was cut by 4 bases and J by 1 base, with 12 bases left in between. In the original processing: How many nucleated cells were present was estimated from reference gene primer amplification. This table comes from immunoSEQ multiplex PCR, and its TCRdb copy is limited to in-frame clones, with some not included. That table supplies the V and J calls and clone size; D and trimming were determined from the DNA. There are under 200,000 clones in the sample; about 88% occur only once, and more than 5.5% lies in the top ten. Participants were aged roughly 18 to 90 years, lived in 24 US areas, and enrolled virtually. Each participant's cohort was designated according to participant-reported clinical history. Donors in Cohort 3 counted as recovered after two negative PCRs, clearance, or symptom resolution.

This sample stems from a study of blood T cell repertoires in COVID-19. This clonotype was sampled from a man between 50 and 59 years old who had recovered from COVID-19. The sequenced sample was PBMCs or T cells enriched from blood (not recorded which). The chain links TRBV9 to TRBJ1-3, with TRBD1 as a possible D gene (5 bases). CDR3 nucleotide sequence: TGTGCCAGCAGCCCACACCAGGGATCTGGAAACACCATATATTTT. This encodes CASSPHQGSGNTIYF.